The clone carrying this T cell receptor beta chain was counted many times. This record belongs to a study of human T cells and chemical hapten exposure. The CDR3 sequence is 17 residues long. Germline CDR1 is SGHVS and CDR2 is FNYEAQ. Trimming stripped 6 bases from V and 12 bases from J, with 31 bases between. TCRdb re-called the 5' RACE reads with MiXCR, one entry per CDR3 protein. Of approximately 150,000 distinct CDR3 sequences listed, 3.5% to 5% are singletons. Total RNA extraction was carried out from unfractionated whole blood. The origin of this receptor is a female donor in good health. The chain joins TRBV7-6 to TRBJ2-3; a possible D gene is TRBD1 (6 bases). CDR3 loop: CASSFFLFRTALPIQYF. In DNA, the CDR3 is TGTGCCAGCAGTTTTTTCCTCTTCCGGACAGCCTTGCCCATCCAGTATTTT. Full variable domain (remainder filled in from reference TRBV7-6 and TRBJ2-3): GAGVSQSPRYKVTKRGQDVALRCDPISGHVSLYWYRQALGQGPEFLTYFNYEAQQDKSGLPNDRFSAERPEGSISTLTIQRTEQRDSAMYRCASSFFLFRTALPIQYFGPGTRLTVL.